This T cell receptor beta chain was sequenced during a study of STAT3 mutations in large granular lymphocyte leukemia. Study at large: Roughly half the longitudinally sequenced T-LGLL patients had canonical STAT3 mutations. More than half of T-LGLL patients received immunosuppressive therapy.

General observations from the study: Every T-cell large granular lymphocyte leukemia patient had at least one immunodominant TCR beta clonotype. Variable sampling intervals and differing treatment regimens complicated linking therapy response to TCR clonal burden changes. Suggested: STAT3 mutation was not the ancestral event for these clonal expansions.

Profiled with immunoSEQ multiplex PCR; TCRdb holds only in-frame clones, not every one. Of thousands of clones listed, roughly 34% are singletons. In the case of this clone: Its target is unknown.

Deletions cut 5 bases from V and 2 bases from J, with 9 bases between. This CDR3 is built from 13 residues. Germline loops: CDR1 PRHDT, CDR2 FYEKMQ (reference sequence). Sequencing input: peripheral blood mononuclear cells. This TCR came from a woman aged 35 to 49 with T-cell large granular lymphocyte leukemia. Some clones in this sample may be carry-over from other donors' samples. The V gene is TRBV13, the J gene TRBJ2-5; D is unresolved. This chain's CDR3 is CASSPQAQETQYF. CDR3 sequence (DNA): TGTGCCAGCAGCCCACAAGCTCAAGAGACCCAGTACTTC.